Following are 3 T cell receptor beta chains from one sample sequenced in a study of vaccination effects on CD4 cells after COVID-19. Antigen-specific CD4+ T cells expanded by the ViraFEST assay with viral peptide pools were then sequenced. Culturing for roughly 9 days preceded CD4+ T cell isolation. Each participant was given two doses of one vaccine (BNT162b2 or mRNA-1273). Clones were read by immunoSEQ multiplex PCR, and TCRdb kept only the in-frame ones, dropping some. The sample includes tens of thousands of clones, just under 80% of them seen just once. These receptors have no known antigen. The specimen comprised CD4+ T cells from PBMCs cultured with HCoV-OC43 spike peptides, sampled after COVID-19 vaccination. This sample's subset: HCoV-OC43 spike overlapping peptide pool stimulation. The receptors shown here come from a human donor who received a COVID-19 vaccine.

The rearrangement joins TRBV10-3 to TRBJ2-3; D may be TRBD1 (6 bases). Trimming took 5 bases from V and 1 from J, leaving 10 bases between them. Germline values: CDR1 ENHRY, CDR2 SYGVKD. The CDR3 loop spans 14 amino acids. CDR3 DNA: TGTGCCATCAGTACGAGACAGGGCACAGATACGCAGTATTTT. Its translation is CAISTRQGTDTQYF.

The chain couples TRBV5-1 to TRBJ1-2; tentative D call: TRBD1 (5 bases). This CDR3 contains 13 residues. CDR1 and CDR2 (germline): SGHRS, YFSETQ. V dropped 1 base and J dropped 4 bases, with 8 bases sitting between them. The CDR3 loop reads CASSLTGSYGYTF. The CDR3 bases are TGCGCCAGCAGCTTGACAGGCTCCTATGGCTACACCTTC.

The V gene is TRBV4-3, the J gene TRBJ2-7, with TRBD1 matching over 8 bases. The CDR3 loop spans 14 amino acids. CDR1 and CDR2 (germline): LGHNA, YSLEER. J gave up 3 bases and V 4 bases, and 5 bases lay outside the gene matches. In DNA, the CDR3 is TGCGCCAGCAGCCGCGGACAGGGACACTACGAGCAGTACGTC. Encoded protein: CASSRGQGHYEQYV.